The TCR beta chain under discussion was sequenced for a study of T-cell memory formation after mild COVID-19. TCRdb redid the calling of the 5' RACE reads with MiXCR, one entry per CDR3 protein. The sample carries some 40,000 distinct CDR3 sequences, roughly 9.8% recorded once. CDR1 and CDR2 from the germline V gene are DFQATT and SNEGSKA (reference sequence). The CDR3 is made up of 13 amino acids. V was pared by 6 bases and J by 4 bases, with 12 bases between. The V and J genes are TRBV20-1 and TRBJ1-4; weak D call: TRBD1 (5 bases). Sequencing used PBMCs or a T cell subset sorted from them (not recorded which). The sequence derives from an adult woman who had mild COVID-19 (a few samples of this study predate the infection). Cell type and time point are not known. The CDR3 reads CSAARGNNEKLFF. CDR3 nucleotide sequence: TGCAGTGCGGCCCGGGGGAATAATGAAAAACTGTTTTTT.